These T cell receptor beta chains were read from a single sample in a study of blood T cell repertoires in COVID-19. Here immunoSEQ multiplex PCR was the method, and the copy in TCRdb shows in-frame clones only, minus some. The table records 300,000 to 450,000 clones, roughly 90% of them present only once. Material for sequencing was PBMCs or T cells enriched from blood (not recorded which). All receptors come from a young woman who had been exposed to COVID-19. CDR3s include the opening cysteine and the closing phenylalanine or tryptophan. The D gene is left open where the match is weak. Clone size is stated in some rows and not others, as once, few, many or a class when expanded.

>TRBV12-5|TRBD1|16|TRBJ1-5|-
CASGKKTGGGDQPQHF
TGTGCTAGTGGTAAGAAGACAGGGGGCGGGGATCAGCCCCAGCATTTT
>TRBV6-1|TRBD1|18|TRBJ2-7|-
CASSEGRRGDRERDEQYF
TGTGCCAGCAGTGAAGGGAGGAGAGGGGACAGGGAGAGGGACGAGCAGTACTTC
>TRBV3-1/TRBV3-2|-|15|TRBJ1-1|-
CASSQDWGGYTEAFF
TGTGCCAGCAGCCAAGATTGGGGGGGCTACACTGAAGCTTTCTTT
>TRBV6-5|-|15|TRBJ1-2|-
CASSYSVVARHGYTF
TGTGCCAGCAGTTATTCAGTGGTTGCACGTCATGGCTACACCTTC
>TRBV24-1|TRBD2|16|TRBJ2-1|-
CATSDPGTSGNYEQFF
TGTGCCACCAGTGACCCCGGGACTAGCGGGAACTATGAGCAGTTCTTC
>TRBV25-1|-|11|TRBJ1-1|-
CASSLRAEAFF
TGTGCCAGCAGTTTGAGAGCTGAAGCTTTCTTT
>TRBV5-1|-|13|TRBJ2-3|-
CASSGTSTDTQYF
TGCGCCAGCTCCGGGACAAGCACAGATACGCAGTATTTT
>TRBV12-3/TRBV12-4|TRBD1|13|TRBJ1-5|-
CASRIQGDQPQHF
TGTGCCAGCAGGATCCAGGGGGATCAGCCCCAGCATTTT
>TRBV18|TRBD1|17|TRBJ1-1|-
CASSPLKTGATNTEAFF
TGTGCCAGCTCACCACTTAAGACAGGGGCGACGAACACTGAAGCTTTCTTT
>TRBV9|-|16|TRBJ2-2|-
CASSVSRHANTGELFF
TGTGCCAGCAGCGTATCGAGGCACGCGAACACCGGGGAGCTGTTTTTT
>TRBV19|-|16|TRBJ1-1|few
CASSMEGPPRATEAFF
TGTGCCAGTAGTATGGAGGGTCCCCCCCGGGCCACTGAAGCTTTCTTT
>TRBV20-1|TRBD1|14|TRBJ1-2|once
CSASGTGGGWGYTF
TGCAGTGCTAGTGGGACAGGGGGCGGTTGGGGCTACACCTTC
>TRBV5-1|TRBD1|15|TRBJ2-7|once
CASSLEDRGEREQYF
TGCGCCAGCAGCTTGGAGGACAGGGGGGAGCGCGAGCAGTACTTC
>TRBV10-3|-|15|TRBJ2-3|-
CAISIGGANTDTQYF
TGTGCCATCAGTATCGGAGGGGCGAACACAGATACGCAGTATTTT
>TRBV19|TRBD2|17|TRBJ2-1|-
CASTPTRGGDSYNEQFF
TGTGCCAGTACCCCAACCCGCGGGGGGGACTCCTACAATGAGCAGTTCTTC
>TRBV28|TRBD2|17|TRBJ2-5|-
CASSPLAGPLYQETQYF
TGTGCCAGCAGTCCCCTAGCGGGACCCTTGTACCAAGAGACCCAGTACTTC
>TRBV27|TRBD2|18|TRBJ2-3|once
CASSSITSGRVLVNTQYF
TGTGCCAGCAGCTCTATAACTAGCGGGAGGGTGCTCGTCAATACGCAGTATTTT
>TRBV5-1|-|15|TRBJ1-6|-
CASSLPGEGGSPLHF
TGCGCCAGCAGCTTGCCGGGGGAGGGCGGTTCACCCCTCCACTTT
>TRBV13|-|15|TRBJ2-7|once
CASSFGGTGSYEQYF
TGTGCCAGCAGCTTCGGGGGGACAGGATCCTACGAGCAGTACTTC
>TRBV11-1|TRBD1|16|TRBJ2-1|-
CASSTRTGGSYNEQFF
TGTGCCAGCAGCACCCGGACAGGGGGCTCCTACAATGAGCAGTTCTTC
>TRBV6-1|TRBD1|15|TRBJ1-2|once
CASRDQGDHNYGYTF
TGTGCCAGCAGAGATCAGGGGGACCATAACTATGGCTACACCTTC
>TRBV5-1|TRBD2|17|TRBJ2-1|-
CASSPGTSGGSYNEQFF
TGCGCCAGCAGCCCCGGGACTAGCGGGGGCTCCTACAATGAGCAGTTCTTC
>TRBV7-8|TRBD1|17|TRBJ2-3|-
CASSPRAGTGITDTQYF
TGTGCCAGCAGCCCCCGTGCCGGGACAGGAATCACAGATACGCAGTATTTT
>TRBV27|-|15|TRBJ2-1|once
CASSLRVSPNNEQFF
TGTGCCAGCAGTTTACGGGTGTCCCCGAACAATGAGCAGTTCTTC
>TRBV5-5|TRBD1|12|TRBJ2-7|-
CASRGTAWEQYF
TGTGCCAGCAGGGGGACAGCCTGGGAGCAGTACTTC
>TRBV5-1|TRBD1|16|TRBJ2-2|few
CASSLAGQGVTGELFF
TGCGCCAGCAGCTTGGCGGGACAGGGGGTCACCGGGGAGCTGTTTTTT
>TRBV11-2|-|16|TRBJ2-1|-
CASSLGGLSSYNEQFF
TGTGCCAGCAGCTTAGGAGGGTTGAGCTCCTACAATGAGCAGTTCTTC